This T cell receptor beta chain was profiled in a study of cytomegalovirus exposure and HLA in healthy donors. Study-wide background: In a previous analysis, nearly 120 million unique TCR beta sequences were found from 150 million to 200 million T cells. Study outcomes and limitations: Serostatus for CMV was the only available immune exposure information. In a later analysis, a missense DCLRE1C variant was linked to TCR beta V- and J-gene trimming. Per a prior analysis, the majority of TCR beta V segments were productive roughly 90% or roughly 30% of the time.

The primer mix had 60 Vbeta and 13 Jbeta primers. Sequenced by immunoSEQ multiplex PCR; TCRdb stores in-frame clones only, minus some. The sample includes roughly 100,000 clones, around four fifths of them seen just once. This clone was found a few times. The antigen remains unidentified. The CDR3 sequence is 15 residues long. With 3 bases clipped from V and 5 bases from J, the junction kept 8 bases outside the gene matches. Germline CDR1 and CDR2: SGHDT and YYEEEE. This sequence was found in a middle-aged man in good health and CMV-seronegative. The chain has TRBV5-6 and TRBJ2-5, with TRBD1 matching over 9 bases. The sample was PBMCs. The CDR3 DNA is TGTGCCAGCAGCTACATACAGGGGGCCCGGGAGACCCAGTACTTC. Translating gives CASSYIQGARETQYF.